What follows are 9 T cell receptor beta chains derived from one specimen sequenced in a study of T cell responses to AZD1222 COVID-19 vaccine. Sequencing was performed with immunoSEQ multiplex PCR; in TCRdb, only in-frame clones are kept and a portion is missing. The data hold under 150,000 clones, with approximately 92% observed a single time. Sample: peripheral blood, taken on day 0 of AZD1222 vaccination. The receptors were gathered from an adult in good health.

This chain joins TRBV29-1 and TRBJ2-3; the D is unclear. The CDR3 has 16 residues. From germline, CDR1 is SQVTM and CDR2 ANQGSEA. Trimming stripped 0 bases from V and 0 bases from J, with 13 bases between. CDR3: CSVEDLVAGSTDTQYF. CDR3 DNA: TGCAGCGTTGAAGATCTTGTGGCTGGTAGCACAGATACGCAGTATTTT.

The J gene is TRBJ1-3, the V gene TRBV6-6; tentatively, D is TRBD1 (5 bases). The germline V gene has CDR1 MNHNY and CDR2 SVGAGI (reference sequence). Trimming shortened V by 6 bases and J by 1 base, and 13 bases separated the two germline ends. CDR3 length: 15 residues. In DNA form, the CDR3 reads TGTGCCAGCAGCCTGGCGGGGGGTTCTGGAAACACCATATATTTT. The encoded protein is CASSLAGGSGNTIYF.

This chain links TRBV2 with TRBJ2-6; perhaps D is TRBD1 or TRBD2 (5 bases each). V shed 4 bases and J shed 4 bases, with 14 bases lying between them. The germline CDR1 and CDR2 sequences are SNHLY and FYNNEI. The CDR3 has 16 residues. For the CDR3, the DNA is TGTGCCAGCAGTGTTGAGGGGTTCGTGGGGGCCAACGTCCTGACTTTC. Protein product: CASSVEGFVGANVLTF.

The chain carries TRBV28 and TRBJ1-4; D gene uncertain. The CDR3 is made up of 13 amino acids. The germline CDR1 and CDR2 sequences are MDHEN and SYDVKM. The germline V and J ends were trimmed by 2 bases and 4 bases, with 5 bases remaining between them. The CDR3 nucleotides read TGTGCCAGCAGTTTAGCGAGTAATGAAAAACTGTTTTTT. Amino acids: CASSLASNEKLFF.

This chain connects TRBV13 to TRBJ2-2; weak D call: TRBD2 (5 bases). The CDR3 runs 12 residues. From germline, CDR1 is PRHDT and CDR2 FYEKMQ (reference sequence). V lost 4 bases and J 8 bases, leaving 8 bases between the germline ends. The CDR3 sequence is CASSYGVGELFF. Here the CDR3 DNA reads TGTGCCAGCAGCTACGGGGTGGGGGAGCTGTTTTTT.

This chain links TRBV24-1 with TRBJ1-4, with no clear D. CDR1 and CDR2 (germline): KGHDR, SFDVKD. V was shortened by 5 bases and J by 5 bases, with 8 bases between the two germline ends. This CDR3 is 13 amino acids long. CDR3 nucleotides: TGTGCCACCAGTGGTGAAGGGAATGAAAAACTGTTTTTT. This translates into CATSGEGNEKLFF.

Only one count was recorded for this clone. The chain employs TRBV28 and TRBJ1-5; possible D gene TRBD1, 5 bases. The V and J ends lost 7 bases and 4 bases respectively, with 14 bases between them. The CDR3 totals 14 residues. CDR1 and CDR2 from the germline V gene are MDHEN and SYDVKM. The CDR3 is CASNERGGNQPQHF. CDR3 bases: TGTGCCAGCAACGAGAGGGGCGGGAATCAGCCCCAGCATTTT.

The rearrangement joins TRBV6-5 to TRBJ1-1; D is ambiguous. Trimming cost V 3 bases and J 1 base, with 12 bases left between them. There are 15 residues in the CDR3. The V gene's germline CDR1 is MNHEY and CDR2 SVGAGI. Written as DNA, the CDR3 is TGTGCCAGCAGTTATGCCCTGTTGGGGAACACTGAAGCTTTCTTT. This gives the protein CASSYALLGNTEAFF.

The chain links TRBV28 to TRBJ2-1; D remains ambiguous. CDR1 and CDR2 (germline): MDHEN, SYDVKM. CDR3 length equals 15 residues. Deletions cut 3 bases from V and 6 bases from J, with 15 bases between. The CDR3 DNA sequence: TGTGCCAGCAGTTTCCGTAGTCCGTCGGGCAATGAGCAGTTCTTC. Residues: CASSFRSPSGNEQFF.